This T cell receptor (beta chain) was profiled in a study of cytomegalovirus exposure and HLA in healthy donors. Unmatched junction bases numbered 6, after V lost 4 bases and J lost 5 bases. Germline CDR1 and CDR2: MGHRA and YSYEKL. The CDR3 extends over 15 amino acids. A multiplex PCR was run with 60 Vbeta primers and 13 Jbeta primers. Sequencing used immunoSEQ multiplex PCR; TCRdb keeps in-frame clones, though not all of them. The sample totals approximately 110,000 clones; its top ten clones hold approximately 1%. The V call is TRBV4-1, the J call TRBJ2-1; 9 bases line up with TRBD1. Sequencing was carried out using PBMCs. This sequence was found in a man younger than 30 in good health and CMV-seronegative. CDR3 nucleotide sequence: TGCGCCAGCAGCCCACCGGGACAGGGCCACAATGAGCAGTTCTTC. Protein product: CASSPPGQGHNEQFF.